The 29 T cell receptor beta chains in this list originate from one sample, sequenced in a study of T cell repertoires in cytomegalovirus infection. Each CDR3 protein is one row after TCRdb ran MiXCR on the reads. In the table there are nearly 450,000 distinct CDR3 sequences, approximately 31% of which are singletons. Source material: PBMCs. All receptors come from a human donor in good health (CMV status not recorded). Some clones in this sample may be carry-over from other donors' samples.

A few counts support this clonotype. The V call is TRBV12-3 or TRBV12-4, the J call TRBJ1-2; no definite D call. Trimming left V 10 bases short and J 2 bases short, with 14 bases between. This CDR3 is built from 13 residues. Here the CDR3 DNA reads TGTGCCATTTGGGTCAGCCCGAACTATGGCTACACCTTC. Translated, it gives CAIWVSPNYGYTF.

This rearrangement joins TRBV5-1 to TRBJ2-3, with 7 bases aligning to TRBD1. With V trimmed by 0 bases and J by 5 bases, 6 bases remained unmatched. This CDR3 contains 15 residues. The germline V gene has CDR1 SGHRS and CDR2 YFSETQ. The CDR3 loop reads CASSLARGRGDTQYF. The CDR3 DNA reads as TGCGCCAGCAGCTTGGCGAGGGGGCGAGGAGATACGCAGTATTTT.

This chain uses TRBV6-1 with TRBJ1-6, with D unclear. Germline V lookup: CDR1 MNHNS, CDR2 SASEGT. CDR3 length: 14 amino acids. The V end lost 5 bases, the J end lost 10 bases, and 15 bases lay between the germline ends. The CDR3 region has the DNA TGTGCCAGCAGTTACGGTGAAGTAGGGTCACCCCTCCACTTT. It is translated as CASSYGEVGSPLHF.

This chain joins TRBV27 and TRBJ2-3; the match to TRBD2 covers 10 bases. Germline loops: CDR1 MNHEY, CDR2 SMNVEV (reference sequence). CDR3 length: 16 amino acids. V shed 5 bases and J 4 bases; nucleotides not matched to a gene: 9. The CDR3 region has the DNA TGTGCCAGCAGTATTCCGGGGACTAGCGTCGCAGATACGCAGTATTTT. Amino acid sequence: CASSIPGTSVADTQYF.

The rearrangement joins TRBV6-6 to TRBJ1-5; D possibly corresponds to TRBD1 (5 bases). CDR1 is MNHNY, CDR2 SVGAGI, per germline (reference sequence). Trimming took off 2 bases at V and 4 bases at J, with 18 bases between the two ends. The CDR3 extends over 17 amino acids. CDR3 region: CASSYRTDRLTNQPQHF. Written as DNA, the CDR3 is TGTGCCAGCAGTTACCGGACCGACAGACTTACTAATCAGCCCCAGCATTTT.

CDR3 DNA sequence: TGTGCCAGCAGTTTAGTACAGGGAGAAGCTTTCTTT. Translated: CASSLVQGEAFF. This rearrangement joins TRBV27 to TRBJ1-1; possible D gene TRBD1, 6 bases. This CDR3 has 12 amino acids. In germline, CDR1 is MNHEY, CDR2 SMNVEV (reference sequence). V was clipped by 2 bases and J by 8 bases, with 9 bases between them.

This clonotype has ten or more counts. The CDR3 DNA sequence: TGTGCCAGCAGCTTTAGGACTAGTAATGAGACCCAGTACTTC. This encodes CASSFRTSNETQYF. This chain joins TRBV7-2 and TRBJ2-5; TRBD2 matches at 7 bases. V was pared by 3 bases and J by 5 bases, with 6 bases of the junction left unmatched. The CDR3 is made up of 14 amino acids. Germline CDR1 and CDR2: SGHTA and FQGNSA.

This clonotype was found many times. This rearrangement joins TRBV7-2 to TRBJ1-1; D uncertain. From germline, CDR1 is SGHTA and CDR2 FQGNSA. This CDR3 contains 13 residues. Trimming took off 2 bases at V and 4 bases at J, with 8 bases between the two ends. The CDR3 region has the DNA TGTGCCAGCAGCTTACAGGAGATCACTGAAGCTTTCTTT. Its translation is CASSLQEITEAFF.

The rearrangement uses TRBV10-3 and TRBJ2-7, with D uncertain. This CDR3 comprises 13 residues. The V and J ends lost 3 bases and 3 bases respectively, with 9 bases between them. Germline V lookup: CDR1 ENHRY, CDR2 SYGVKD. The CDR3 loop reads CAISERADYEQYF. As DNA, the CDR3 is TGTGCCATCAGTGAACGGGCAGACTACGAGCAGTACTTC.

In its sample, this clonotype was seen many times. The V gene is TRBV7-2, the J gene TRBJ1-1; D call uncertain. V was shortened by 6 bases and J by 2 bases, with 10 bases between the two germline ends. The CDR3 sequence is 13 residues long. Germline CDR1 SGHTA, CDR2 FQGNSA. The CDR3 protein is CASRMSQNTEAFF. As DNA, the CDR3 is TGTGCCAGCAGGATGAGCCAAAACACTGAAGCTTTCTTT.

This chain links TRBV5-1 with TRBJ1-6, with D possibly being TRBD1 (6 bases). The CDR3 spans 14 residues. V lost 2 bases and J lost 9, with 12 bases in between. Germline lookup yields CDR1 SGHRS and CDR2 YFSETQ. The CDR3 coding sequence is TGCGCCAGCAGCTTCCGGCAGACAGGTTCACCCCTCCACTTT. This sequence encodes CASSFRQTGSPLHF.

A single count supports this clonotype. This chain joins TRBV15 and TRBJ2-1, with D possibly TRBD2 on 5 matching bases. CDR3 length: 15 amino acids. The germline V gene has CDR1 LNHNV and CDR2 YYDKDF (reference sequence). Between the trimmed V and J ends, which lost 0 bases and 2 bases, there was a span of 8 bases. CDR3 nucleotides: TGTGCCACCAGCAGAGATCGGGAACCCTACAATGAGCAGTTCTTC. This gives the protein CATSRDREPYNEQFF.

CDR3 in amino acids: CASSSVTGAQSSGANVLTF. The CDR3 DNA follows: TGTGCCAGCAGTTCTGTTACAGGGGCGCAGTCCTCTGGGGCCAACGTCCTGACTTTC. This rearrangement joins TRBV28 to TRBJ2-6; TRBD1 matches at 7 bases. Germline trimming cut 4 bases from V and 0 bases from J; bases unmatched to any gene: 12. The CDR3 is made up of 19 amino acids. In germline, CDR1 is MDHEN, CDR2 SYDVKM.

This clonotype was observed a few times. V is TRBV4-1 and J is TRBJ1-2; 7 bases align to TRBD1. The CDR3 runs to 16 residues. The V segment lost 0 bases and the J segment 3 bases; nucleotides outside the gene matches: 7. From germline, CDR1 is MGHRA and CDR2 YSYEKL. The CDR3 sequence: CASSQERQGLDYGYTF. The CDR3 DNA sequence: TGCGCCAGCAGCCAAGAACGACAGGGTCTGGACTATGGCTACACCTTC.

This clonotype came up a few times. The chain couples TRBV28 to TRBJ1-5, with D unclear. The CDR3 runs 13 residues. The V gene's germline CDR1 is MDHEN and CDR2 SYDVKM. V lost 5 bases, J lost 6 bases, and 11 bases lay in between. The CDR3 sequence: CASSELVGQPQHF. CDR3 DNA: TGTGCCAGCAGTGAATTAGTGGGTCAGCCCCAGCATTTT. Filled out from reference TRBV28 and TRBJ1-5, the complete variable domain reads DVKVTQSSRYLVKRTGEKVFLECVQDMDHENMFWYRQDPGLGLRLIYFSYDVKMKEKGDIPEGYSVSREKKERFSLILESASTNQTSMYLCASSELVGQPQHFGDGTRLSIL.

Turning to this clonotype: A much larger clone is a single base away; this may be a read error. This chain joins TRBV7-8 and TRBJ1-1, with D unclear. V lost 1 base, J lost 1 base, and 7 bases lay in between. This CDR3 is built from 14 residues. The V gene's germline CDR1 is SGHVS and CDR2 FQNEAQ. Here the CDR3 reads CASSLGLENTEAFF. In DNA, the CDR3 is TGTGCCAGCAGCTTAGGCCTAGAGAACACTGAAGCTTTCTTT. The full variable domain, completed using reference TRBV7-8 and TRBJ1-1, is GAGVSQSPRYKVAKRGQDVALRCDPISGHVSLFWYQQALGQGPEFLTYFQNEAQLDKSGLPSDRFFAERPEGSVSTLKIQRTQQEDSAVYLCASSLGLENTEAFFGQGTRLTVV.

Comment on this clonotype: At one of its ends the junction is not consistent with the germline gene, which may arise from a read error. This chain links TRBV2 with TRBJ1-1; 9 bases match TRBD1. CDR1 and CDR2 from the germline V gene are SNHLY and FYNNEI. The CDR3 has 16 amino acids. CDR3 residues: CAGSHPGQGMNTEAFF. CDR3 sequence (DNA): TGTGCCGGCAGCCACCCGGGACAGGGAATGAACACTGAAGCTTTCTTT.

The rearrangement links TRBV14 to TRBJ2-1; a possible D gene is TRBD1 (6 bases). Germline V CDR1 and CDR2: SGHDN, FVKESK. The ends were cut back, 4 bases at V and 7 bases at J, with 11 bases in the middle. This CDR3 is 13 amino acids long. CDR3 residues: CASSPYRVNEQFF. CDR3 DNA: TGTGCCAGCAGCCCATACAGGGTAAATGAGCAGTTCTTC.

This clonotype is a singleton in its sample. The missing conserved phenylalanine or tryptophan at the end of this CDR3 makes a read error likely. The chain joins TRBV6-1 to TRBJ1-4, with D possibly being TRBD1 (5 bases). Germline V lookup: CDR1 MNHNS, CDR2 SASEGT. The CDR3 length is 15 residues. The CDR3 coding sequence is TGTGCCAGCAGTGAAGGGGACCGTTTTAATGCAAAACTGTTTTTG. The encoded protein is CASSEGDRFNAKLFL.

The chain recombines TRBV11-2 with TRBJ2-3; 7 bases map to TRBD2. The J segment lost 2 bases and the V segment lost 0 bases, leaving 5 bases of the junction unmatched. The germline V gene encodes CDR1 SGHAT and CDR2 FQNNGV. The CDR3 covers 16 residues. The CDR3 region is CASSLEGTTATDTQYF. CDR3 nucleotide sequence: TGTGCCAGCAGCTTAGAAGGGACTACCGCCACAGATACGCAGTATTTT.

The chain joins TRBV15 to TRBJ1-2; the D is unclear. V was trimmed by 0 bases and J by 0 bases, leaving 5 bases between them. This CDR3 spans 14 amino acids. In germline, CDR1 is LNHNV, CDR2 YYDKDF (reference sequence). The CDR3, as DNA: TGTGCCACCAGCAGAGAGGGTCCTAACTATGGCTACACCTTC. As protein: CATSREGPNYGYTF.

This clonotype appeared a few times. The chain carries TRBV5-1 and TRBJ2-1; no definite D call. The V end lost 5 bases, the J end lost 0 bases, and 12 bases lay between the germline ends. The CDR3 length is 15 residues. CDR1 is SGHRS and CDR2 is YFSETQ in the germline V gene. The CDR3 DNA follows: TGCGCCAGCAGAAATAGCCCGAGCTCCTACAATGAGCAGTTCTTC. Translated, it gives CASRNSPSSYNEQFF.

This rearrangement joins TRBV19 to TRBJ1-5; D is perhaps TRBD1 (6 bases). Germline-derived CDR1 and CDR2 are LNHDA and SQIVND (reference sequence). CDR3 length equals 13 residues. Trimming cost V 10 bases and J 1 base, with 11 bases left between them. CDR3 sequence reads: CATLGGSNQPQHF. The CDR3 nucleotides are TGTGCCACTCTAGGGGGGAGCAATCAGCCCCAGCATTTT. The full variable domain, its missing parts supplied by reference TRBV19 and TRBJ1-5, is DGGITQSPKYLFRKEGQNVTLSCEQNLNHDAMYWYRQDPGQGLRLIYYSQIVNDFQKGDIAEGYSVSREKKESFPLTVTSAQKNPTAFYLCATLGGSNQPQHFGDGTRLSIL.

The table lists this clonotype with many counts. This rearrangement joins TRBV2 to TRBJ2-2; D remains ambiguous. V was shortened by 8 bases and J by 7 bases, with 17 bases between the two germline ends. The CDR3 is made up of 14 amino acids. Per germline, CDR1 SNHLY and CDR2 FYNNEI. The CDR3 DNA reads TGTGCCAGCGGCCGGTGGGATCCCCTCGGGGAGCTGTTTTTT. Encoded protein: CASGRWDPLGELFF.

This clonotype occurred a few times. The CDR3: CASSLPAGGGETQYF. The CDR3 DNA reads as TGTGCCAGCAGTTTGCCCGCCGGGGGGGGCGAGACCCAGTACTTC. The chain employs TRBV28 and TRBJ2-5, with 8 bases identical to TRBD2. In germline, CDR1 is MDHEN, CDR2 SYDVKM. V lost 3 bases, J lost 5 bases, and 8 bases stayed unmatched. This CDR3 spans 15 amino acids. Looking up the rest from reference TRBV28 and TRBJ2-5 gives the full variable domain: DVKVTQSSRYLVKRTGEKVFLECVQDMDHENMFWYRQDPGLGLRLIYFSYDVKMKEKGDIPEGYSVSREKKERFSLILESASTNQTSMYLCASSLPAGGGETQYFGPGTRLLVL.

This clonotype showed up just a few times. The chain joins TRBV6-5 to TRBJ1-1; 9 bases fit TRBD1. The CDR3 spans 16 residues. Trimming removed 0 bases from V and 4 bases from J; junction bases left unmatched: 6. Germline CDR1 MNHEY, CDR2 SVGAGI. The CDR3 DNA reads as TGTGCCAGCAGTTACTCGAGAGGACAGGGGAGCACTGAAGCTTTCTTT. This sequence encodes CASSYSRGQGSTEAFF.

The chain has TRBV29-1 and TRBJ1-4; D may be TRBD1 (6 bases). The CDR3 runs 15 residues. The germline V and J ends were trimmed by 7 bases and 4 bases, with 19 bases remaining between them. Per the germline V gene, CDR1 is SQVTM and CDR2 is ANQGSEA. In DNA form, the CDR3 reads TGCAGCGGGCGGGGGCAGGGGAGTAATAATGAAAAACTGTTTTTT. Amino acids: CSGRGQGSNNEKLFF.

Of note for this clonotype: This may arise from a read error, as a much more abundant clone is one base away. The V and J genes are TRBV7-2 and TRBJ2-7, with D hard to call. The V and J ends lost 1 base and 6 bases respectively, with 13 bases between them. The germline CDR1 and CDR2 sequences are SGHTA and FQGNSA. The CDR3 totals 14 residues. CDR3 residues: CASSLEFWCGEQYF. CDR3 sequence (DNA): TGTGCCAGCAGCTTAGAGTTCTGGTGCGGCGAGCAGTACTTC.

This clonotype occurred a few times. This chain connects TRBV12-3 or TRBV12-4 to TRBJ2-7; D may be TRBD1 or TRBD2 (5 bases each). Trimming left V 7 bases short and J 0 bases short, with 16 bases between. The CDR3 length is 15 residues. The CDR3, as DNA: TGTGCCAGCACCCAAAATTCGGGGCTCTCCTACGAGCAGTACTTC. Amino acids: CASTQNSGLSYEQYF.